This T cell receptor (beta chain) was documented in a study of blood T cell repertoires in COVID-19. The CDR3 is 13 residues long. Per the germline V gene, CDR1 is LNHDA and CDR2 is SQIVND (reference sequence). Trimming took off 5 bases at V and 5 bases at J, with 11 bases between the two ends. Method: immunoSEQ multiplex PCR; TCRdb's copy keeps in-frame clones and lacks some. The sample has tens of thousands of clones; around 88% are singletons. The receptor comes from a woman of 80 years or more with acute or convalescent COVID-19. The chain couples TRBV19 to TRBJ2-3; a possible D gene is TRBD2 (6 bases). Sequences were obtained from peripheral blood. CDR3 sequence (DNA): TGTGCCAGTAGTGCGGACGGGAGAGATACGCAGTATTTT. Amino acids: CASSADGRDTQYF. The complete variable domain, with remaining parts taken from reference TRBV19 and TRBJ2-3, reads DGGITQSPKYLFRKEGQNVTLSCEQNLNHDAMYWYRQDPGQGLRLIYYSQIVNDFQKGDIAEGYSVSREKKESFPLTVTSAQKNPTAFYLCASSADGRDTQYFGPGTRLTVL.